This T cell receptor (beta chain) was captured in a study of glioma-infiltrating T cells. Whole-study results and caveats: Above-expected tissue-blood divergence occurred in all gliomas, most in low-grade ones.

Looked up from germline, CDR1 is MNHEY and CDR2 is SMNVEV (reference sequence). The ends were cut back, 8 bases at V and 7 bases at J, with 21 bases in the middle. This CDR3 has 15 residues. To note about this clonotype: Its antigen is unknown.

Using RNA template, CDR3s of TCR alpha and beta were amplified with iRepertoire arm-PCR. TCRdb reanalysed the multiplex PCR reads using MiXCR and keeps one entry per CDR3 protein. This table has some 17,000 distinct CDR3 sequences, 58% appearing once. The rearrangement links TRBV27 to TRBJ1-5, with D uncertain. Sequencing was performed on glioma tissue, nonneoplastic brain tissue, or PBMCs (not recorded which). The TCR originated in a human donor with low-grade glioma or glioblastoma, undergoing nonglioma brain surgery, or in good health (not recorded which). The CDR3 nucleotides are TGTGCCAGCTCCATCAATGGCGACCCGTACCAGCCCCAGCATTTT. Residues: CASSINGDPYQPQHF.